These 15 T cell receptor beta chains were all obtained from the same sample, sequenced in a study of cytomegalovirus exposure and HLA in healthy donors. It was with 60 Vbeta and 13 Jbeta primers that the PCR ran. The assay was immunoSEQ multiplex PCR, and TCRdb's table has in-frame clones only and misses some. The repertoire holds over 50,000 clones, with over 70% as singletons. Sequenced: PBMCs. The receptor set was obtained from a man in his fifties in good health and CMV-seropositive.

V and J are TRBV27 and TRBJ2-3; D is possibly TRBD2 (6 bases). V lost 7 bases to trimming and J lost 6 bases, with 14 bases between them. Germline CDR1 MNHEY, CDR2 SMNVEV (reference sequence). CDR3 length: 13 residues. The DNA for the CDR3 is TGTGCCAGCACCCGGCGGGGTTGGGATACGCAGTATTTT. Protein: CASTRRGWDTQYF.

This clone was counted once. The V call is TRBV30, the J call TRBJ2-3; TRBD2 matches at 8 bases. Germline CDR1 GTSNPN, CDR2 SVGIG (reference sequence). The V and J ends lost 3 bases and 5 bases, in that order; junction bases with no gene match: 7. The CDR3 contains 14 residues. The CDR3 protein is CAWRTGGGLDTQYF. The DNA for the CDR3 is TGTGCCTGGAGAACGGGCGGGGGGTTAGATACGCAGTATTTT.

Here the CDR3 reads CASSPYGTSYEQYF. CDR3 coding DNA: TGTGCCAGCAGCCCGTATGGGACATCCTACGAGCAGTACTTC. The rearrangement links TRBV7-9 to TRBJ2-7, with D possibly being TRBD1 (6 bases). V lost 5 bases to trimming and J lost 1 base, with 12 bases between them. Looked up from germline, CDR1 is SEHNR and CDR2 is FQNEAQ (reference sequence). This CDR3 is built from 14 residues.

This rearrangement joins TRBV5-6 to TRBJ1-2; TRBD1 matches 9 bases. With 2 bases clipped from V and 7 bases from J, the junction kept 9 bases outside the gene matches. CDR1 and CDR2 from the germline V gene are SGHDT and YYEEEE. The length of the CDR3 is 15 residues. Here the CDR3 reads CASSFRDRVSGGYTF. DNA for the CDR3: TGTGCCAGCAGCTTTCGGGACAGGGTTTCGGGTGGCTACACCTTC.

The CDR3 reads CASRKLAGQETQYF. The CDR3 region has the DNA TGTGCCAGCAGGAAACTAGCGGGCCAAGAGACCCAGTACTTC. The chain uses TRBV28 and TRBJ2-5, with 9 bases fitting TRBD2. The germline V gene has CDR1 MDHEN and CDR2 SYDVKM. This CDR3 is built from 14 residues. J gave up 1 base and V 6 bases, and 3 bases lay outside the gene matches.

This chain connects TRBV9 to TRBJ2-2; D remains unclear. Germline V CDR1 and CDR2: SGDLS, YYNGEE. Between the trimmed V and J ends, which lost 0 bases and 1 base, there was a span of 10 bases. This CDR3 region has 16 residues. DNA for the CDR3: TGTGCCAGCAGCGTAGCGTCGCGGAGGAACACCGGGGAGCTGTTTTTT. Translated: CASSVASRRNTGELFF.

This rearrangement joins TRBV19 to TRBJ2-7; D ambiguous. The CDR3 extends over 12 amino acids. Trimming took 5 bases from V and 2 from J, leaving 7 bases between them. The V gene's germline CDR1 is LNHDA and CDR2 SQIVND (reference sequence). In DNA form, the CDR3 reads TGTGCCAGTAGTGATAGCCCCTACGAGCAGTACTTC. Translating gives CASSDSPYEQYF.

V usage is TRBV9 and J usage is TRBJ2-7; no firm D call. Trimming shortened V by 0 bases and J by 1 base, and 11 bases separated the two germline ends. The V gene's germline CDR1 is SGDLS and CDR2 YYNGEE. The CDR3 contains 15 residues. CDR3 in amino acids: CASSVGQAPSYEQYF. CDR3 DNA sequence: TGTGCCAGCAGCGTAGGGCAGGCACCTTCCTACGAGCAGTACTTC.

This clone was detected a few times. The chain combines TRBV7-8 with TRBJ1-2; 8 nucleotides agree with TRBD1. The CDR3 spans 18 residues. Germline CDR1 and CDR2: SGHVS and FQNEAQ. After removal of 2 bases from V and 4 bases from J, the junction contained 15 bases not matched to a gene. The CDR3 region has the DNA TGTGCCAGCAGCTTATCCCCGCGACAGGGGACGGGGAGCTATGGCTACACCTTC. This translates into CASSLSPRQGTGSYGYTF.

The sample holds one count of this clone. In DNA, the CDR3 is TGTGCCAGCAGCGTCAATAGCGGGAGCATGGATGAGCAGTTCTTC. It encodes CASSVNSGSMDEQFF. The gene calls are TRBV9 and TRBJ2-1; 9 bases are shared with TRBD2. Germline CDR1 reads SGDLS; CDR2 reads YYNGEE. This CDR3 contains 15 residues. V lost 2 bases, J lost 8 bases, and 8 bases stayed unmatched.

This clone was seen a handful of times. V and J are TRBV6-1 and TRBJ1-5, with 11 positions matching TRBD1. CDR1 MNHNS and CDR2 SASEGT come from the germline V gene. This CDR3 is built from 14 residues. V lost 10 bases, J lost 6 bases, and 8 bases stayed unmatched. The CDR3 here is CATGWTGGSQPQHF. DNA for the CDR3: TGTGCCACCGGTTGGACAGGGGGCAGTCAGCCCCAGCATTTT.

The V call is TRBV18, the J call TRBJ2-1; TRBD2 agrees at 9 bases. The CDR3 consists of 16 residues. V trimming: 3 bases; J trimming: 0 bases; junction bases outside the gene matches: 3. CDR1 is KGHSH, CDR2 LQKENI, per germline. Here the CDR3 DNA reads TGTGCCAGCTCACCTCTAGCGGGGCACTCCTACAATGAGCAGTTCTTC. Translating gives CASSPLAGHSYNEQFF.

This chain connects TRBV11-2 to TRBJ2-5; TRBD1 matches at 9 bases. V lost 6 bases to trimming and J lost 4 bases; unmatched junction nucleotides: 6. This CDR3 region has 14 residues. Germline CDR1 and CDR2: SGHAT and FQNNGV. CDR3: CASRLTGGGETQYF. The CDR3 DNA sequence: TGTGCCAGCAGACTGACAGGGGGAGGAGAGACCCAGTACTTC.

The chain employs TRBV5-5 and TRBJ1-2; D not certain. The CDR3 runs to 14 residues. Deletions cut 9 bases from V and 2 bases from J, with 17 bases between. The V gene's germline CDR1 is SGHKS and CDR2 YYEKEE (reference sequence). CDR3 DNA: TGTGCCACCCTACACGCTAGGAGGAACTATGGCTACACCTTC. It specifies CATLHARRNYGYTF.

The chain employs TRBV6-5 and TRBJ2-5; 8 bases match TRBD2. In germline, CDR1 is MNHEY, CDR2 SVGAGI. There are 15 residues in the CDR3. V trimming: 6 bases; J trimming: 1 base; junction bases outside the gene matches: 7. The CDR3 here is CASSRYTSGQETQYF. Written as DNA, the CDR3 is TGTGCCAGCAGCCGATATACTAGCGGCCAAGAGACCCAGTACTTC.